This T cell receptor beta chain came from a study of early T cells in non-severe SARS-CoV-2 infection (dated by TCRdb to the early 2020s). Regarding the study in general: Bulk RNA from unsorted whole blood was used for TCR sequencing, so alpha and beta chains could not be paired. General findings and caveats noted by the study authors: VDJdb matching was skewed toward anti-spike CD8 responses and likely underestimated virus-specific expansions by missing private and CD4 specificities.

The library relied on 5' RACE. The run used a NextSeq 500. To correct for sequencing error and PCR bias, the TCR library protocol tagged individual cDNA molecules with unique molecular identifiers. Both TCR alpha and beta chains were sequenced, and tight co-correlation was observed between alpha and beta sequence abundances in each sample. The authors processed their data as follows. Decombinator V4 was used to annotate TCR sequences for V gene, J gene and CDR3. Expanded TCRs were defined as changing significantly between any two time points under a Poisson model with p below 0.0001. TCR abundances were normalised to the total number of TCRs sequenced per sample and were expressed as counts per million. MAIT TCRs were defined by TRAV1-2 paired with TRAJ12, TRAJ20 or TRAJ33, and iNKT TCRs by TRAV10 paired with TRAJ18. VDJdb, accessed 1 November 2021, was searched for CMV, EBV and SARS-CoV-2 annotated TCRs, with TCRs annotated for multiple antigens excluded. Through fastp at Q25 and MiXCR, TCRdb rebuilt clones from the public reads, retaining in-frame beta chains. Here each entry gathers all rows of one CDR3 protein and keeps the most common genes and DNA. The V and J calls come from TCRdb's annotation, not from the publication. The sample profile shows about 64,000 distinct CDR3 sequences; around 11% of them were found once. The ten largest clones capture just under 3% of the sample.

Trimming takes 3 bases from V and 7 bases from J, and the germline ends sit 13 bases apart. As encoded in the germline V gene, CDR1 is MRHNA while CDR2 is SNTAGT. Its CDR3 holds 14 amino acids, cysteine through phenylalanine. CDR3 DNA only is kept here, 42 bases in frame from base 1. This clonotype is described as medium-sized (0.01 to 0.1%). What antigen it recognizes has not been identified. Base qualities were left out, and no much larger clone turns up one base away. The study was a case-control design nested within a healthcare worker cohort in London, UK, with weekly nasopharyngeal swab PCR tests and blood sampling. Healthcare workers were enrolled in the week of the UK lockdown, from 23 to 31 March 2020, and were followed every week for up to roughly 16 weeks.

The origin of this receptor is an adult who was a healthcare worker with PCR-confirmed SARS-CoV-2 infection or an uninfected control (not recorded which). The chain uses TRBV6-4 and TRBJ2-1; TRBD1 is a possible D gene, resting on 6 matching bases. This material consisted of whole blood, taken at baseline. The nucleotides read TGTGCCAGCAGTGAAACTCCCACAGGGAATGAGCAGTTCTTC. Its product reads: CASSETPTGNEQFF.